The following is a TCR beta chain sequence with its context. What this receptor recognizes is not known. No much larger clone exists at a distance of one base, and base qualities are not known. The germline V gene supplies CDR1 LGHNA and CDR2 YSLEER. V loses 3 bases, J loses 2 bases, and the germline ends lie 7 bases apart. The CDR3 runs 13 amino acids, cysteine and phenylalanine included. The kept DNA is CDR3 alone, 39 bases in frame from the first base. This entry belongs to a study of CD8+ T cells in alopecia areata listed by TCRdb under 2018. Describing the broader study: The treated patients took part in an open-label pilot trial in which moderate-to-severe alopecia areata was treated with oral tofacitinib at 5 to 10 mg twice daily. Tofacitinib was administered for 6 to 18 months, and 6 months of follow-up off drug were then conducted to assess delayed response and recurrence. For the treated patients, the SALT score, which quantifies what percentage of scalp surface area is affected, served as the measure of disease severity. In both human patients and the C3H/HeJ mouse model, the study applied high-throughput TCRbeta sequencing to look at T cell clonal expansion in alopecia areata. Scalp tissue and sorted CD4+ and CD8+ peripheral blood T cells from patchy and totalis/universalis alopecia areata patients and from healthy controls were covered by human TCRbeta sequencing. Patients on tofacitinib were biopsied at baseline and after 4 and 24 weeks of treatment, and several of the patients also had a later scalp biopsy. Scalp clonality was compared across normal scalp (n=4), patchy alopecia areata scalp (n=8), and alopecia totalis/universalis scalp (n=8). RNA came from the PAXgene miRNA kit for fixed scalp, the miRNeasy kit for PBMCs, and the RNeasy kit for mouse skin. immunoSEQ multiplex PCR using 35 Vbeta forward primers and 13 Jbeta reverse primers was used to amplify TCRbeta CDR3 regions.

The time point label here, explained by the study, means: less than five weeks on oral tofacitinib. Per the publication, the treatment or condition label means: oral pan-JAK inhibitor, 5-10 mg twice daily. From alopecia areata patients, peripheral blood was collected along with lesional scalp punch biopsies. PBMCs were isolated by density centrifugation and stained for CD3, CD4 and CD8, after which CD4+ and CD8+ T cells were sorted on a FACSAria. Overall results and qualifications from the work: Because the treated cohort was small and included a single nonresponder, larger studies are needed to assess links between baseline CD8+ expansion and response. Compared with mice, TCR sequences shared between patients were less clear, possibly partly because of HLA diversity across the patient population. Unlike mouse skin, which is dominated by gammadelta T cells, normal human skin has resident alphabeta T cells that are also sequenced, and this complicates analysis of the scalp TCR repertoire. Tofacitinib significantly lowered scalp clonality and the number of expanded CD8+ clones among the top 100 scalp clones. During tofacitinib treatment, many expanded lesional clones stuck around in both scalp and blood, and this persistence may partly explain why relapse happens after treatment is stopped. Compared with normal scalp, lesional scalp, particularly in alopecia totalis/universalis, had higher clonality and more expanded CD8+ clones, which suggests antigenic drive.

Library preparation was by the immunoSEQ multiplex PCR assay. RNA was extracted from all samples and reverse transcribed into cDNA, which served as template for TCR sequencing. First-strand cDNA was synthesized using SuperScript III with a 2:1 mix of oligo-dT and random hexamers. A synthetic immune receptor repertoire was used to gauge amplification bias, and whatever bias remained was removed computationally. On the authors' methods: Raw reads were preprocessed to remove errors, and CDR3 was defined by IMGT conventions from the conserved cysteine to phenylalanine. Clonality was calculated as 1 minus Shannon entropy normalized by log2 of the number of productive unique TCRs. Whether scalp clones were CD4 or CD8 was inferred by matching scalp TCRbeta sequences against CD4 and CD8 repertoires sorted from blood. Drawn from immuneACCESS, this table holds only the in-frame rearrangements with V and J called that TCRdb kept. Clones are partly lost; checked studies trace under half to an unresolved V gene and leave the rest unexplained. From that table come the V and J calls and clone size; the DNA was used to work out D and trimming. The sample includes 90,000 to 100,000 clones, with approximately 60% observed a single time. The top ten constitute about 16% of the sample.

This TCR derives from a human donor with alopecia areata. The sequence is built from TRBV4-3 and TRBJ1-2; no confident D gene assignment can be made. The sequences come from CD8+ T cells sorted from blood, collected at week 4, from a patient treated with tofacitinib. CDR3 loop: CASSQFRNYGYTF. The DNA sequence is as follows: TGCGCCAGCAGCCAGTTCAGAAACTATGGCTACACCTTC.